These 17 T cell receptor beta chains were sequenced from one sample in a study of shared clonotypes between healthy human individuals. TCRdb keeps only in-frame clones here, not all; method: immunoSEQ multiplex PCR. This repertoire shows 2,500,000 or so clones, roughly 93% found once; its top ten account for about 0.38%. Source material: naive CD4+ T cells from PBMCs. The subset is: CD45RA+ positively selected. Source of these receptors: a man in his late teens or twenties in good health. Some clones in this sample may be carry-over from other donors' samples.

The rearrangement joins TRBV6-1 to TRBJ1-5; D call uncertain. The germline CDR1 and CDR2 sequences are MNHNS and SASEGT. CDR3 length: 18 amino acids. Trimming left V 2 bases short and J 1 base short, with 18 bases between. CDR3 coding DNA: TGTGCCAGCAGTGAAAATCCGCAGACCGCCTTCAGCAATCAGCCCCAGCATTTT. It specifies CASSENPQTAFSNQPQHF.

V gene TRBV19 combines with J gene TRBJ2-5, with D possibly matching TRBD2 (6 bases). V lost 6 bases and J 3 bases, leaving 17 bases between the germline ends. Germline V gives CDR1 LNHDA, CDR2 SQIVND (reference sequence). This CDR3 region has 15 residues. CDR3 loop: CASSWVLASKETQYF. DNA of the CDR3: TGTGCCAGTAGCTGGGTACTAGCATCGAAAGAGACCCAGTACTTC.

In DNA form, the CDR3 reads TGTGCCAGCAGCTTAGCAGGGGTCGGGCAGTTCTTC. Residues: CASSLAGVGQFF. This sequence joins TRBV7-9 and TRBJ2-1; D is possibly TRBD1 (5 bases). CDR3 length equals 12 residues. Germline V gene lookup returns CDR1 SEHNR and CDR2 FQNEAQ (reference sequence). Deletions cut 0 bases from V and 12 bases from J, with 9 bases between. Full variable domain (missing parts from reference TRBV7-9 and TRBJ2-1): DTGVSQNPRHKITKRGQNVTFRCDPISEHNRLYWYRQTLGQGPEFLTYFQNEAQLEKSRLLSDRFSAERPKGSFSTLEIQRTEQGDSAMYLCASSLAGVGQFFGPGTRLTVL.

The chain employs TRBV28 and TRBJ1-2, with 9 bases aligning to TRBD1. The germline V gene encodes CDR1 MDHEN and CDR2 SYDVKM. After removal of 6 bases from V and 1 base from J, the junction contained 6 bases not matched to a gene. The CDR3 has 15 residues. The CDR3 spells CASRPGGQGNYGYTF. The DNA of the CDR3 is TGTGCCAGCAGACCGGGGGGACAGGGTAACTATGGCTACACCTTC.

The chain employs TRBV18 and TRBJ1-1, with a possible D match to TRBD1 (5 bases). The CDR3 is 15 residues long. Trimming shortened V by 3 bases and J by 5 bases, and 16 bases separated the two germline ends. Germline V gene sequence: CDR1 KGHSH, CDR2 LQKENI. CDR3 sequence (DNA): TGTGCCAGCTCACCGACCAGGGTTCCGACGACTGAAGCTTTCTTT. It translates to CASSPTRVPTTEAFF.

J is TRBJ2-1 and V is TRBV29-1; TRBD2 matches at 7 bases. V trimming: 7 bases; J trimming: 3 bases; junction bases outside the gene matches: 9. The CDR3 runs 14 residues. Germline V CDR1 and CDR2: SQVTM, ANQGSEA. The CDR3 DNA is TGCAGCGCCGAAGGGCGGGAGAGCTACAATGAGCAGTTCTTC. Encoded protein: CSAEGRESYNEQFF.

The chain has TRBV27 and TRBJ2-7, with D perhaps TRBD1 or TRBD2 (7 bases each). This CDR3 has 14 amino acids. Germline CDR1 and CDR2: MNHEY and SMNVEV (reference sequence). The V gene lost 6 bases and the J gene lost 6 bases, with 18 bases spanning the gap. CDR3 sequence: CASRQQGGLFEQYF. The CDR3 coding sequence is TGTGCCAGCAGACAGCAGGGGGGGCTTTTCGAGCAGTACTTC.

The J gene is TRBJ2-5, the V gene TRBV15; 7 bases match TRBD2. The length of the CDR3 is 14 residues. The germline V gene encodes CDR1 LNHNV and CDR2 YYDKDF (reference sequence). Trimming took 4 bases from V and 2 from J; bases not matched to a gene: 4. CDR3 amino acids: CATSKGLYQETQYF. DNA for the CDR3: TGTGCCACCAGCAAGGGACTATATCAAGAGACCCAGTACTTC.

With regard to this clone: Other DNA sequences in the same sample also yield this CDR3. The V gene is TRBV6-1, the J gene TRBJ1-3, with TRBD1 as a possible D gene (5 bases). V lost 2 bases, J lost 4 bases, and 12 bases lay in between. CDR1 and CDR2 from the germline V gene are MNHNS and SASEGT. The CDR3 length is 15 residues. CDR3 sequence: CASSESWGSGNTIYF. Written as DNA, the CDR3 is TGTGCCAGCAGTGAAAGTTGGGGGTCCGGAAACACCATATATTTT.

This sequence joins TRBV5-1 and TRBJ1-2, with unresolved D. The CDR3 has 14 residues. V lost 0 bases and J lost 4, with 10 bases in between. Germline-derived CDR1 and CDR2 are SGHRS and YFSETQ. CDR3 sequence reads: CASSLAQRFYGYTF. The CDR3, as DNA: TGCGCCAGCAGCTTGGCCCAACGGTTCTATGGCTACACCTTC. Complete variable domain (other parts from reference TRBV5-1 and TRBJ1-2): KAGVTQTPRYLIKTRGQQVTLSCSPISGHRSVSWYQQTPGQGLQFLFEYFSETQRNKGNFPGRFSGRQFSNSRSEMNVSTLELGDSALYLCASSLAQRFYGYTFGSGTRLTVV.

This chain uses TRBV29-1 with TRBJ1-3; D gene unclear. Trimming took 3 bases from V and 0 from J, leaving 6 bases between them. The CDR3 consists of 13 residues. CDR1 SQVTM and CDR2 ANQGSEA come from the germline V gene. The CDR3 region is CSVEGNSGNTIYF. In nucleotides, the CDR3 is TGCAGCGTTGAGGGGAACTCTGGAAACACCATATATTTT.

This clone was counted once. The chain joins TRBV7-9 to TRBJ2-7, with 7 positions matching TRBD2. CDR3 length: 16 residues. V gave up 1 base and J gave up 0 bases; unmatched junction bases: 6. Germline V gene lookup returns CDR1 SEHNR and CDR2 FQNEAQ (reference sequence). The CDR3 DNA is TGTGCCAGCAGCTTAGGGCGACTAGCCGCCTCCTACGAGCAGTACTTC. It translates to CASSLGRLAASYEQYF.

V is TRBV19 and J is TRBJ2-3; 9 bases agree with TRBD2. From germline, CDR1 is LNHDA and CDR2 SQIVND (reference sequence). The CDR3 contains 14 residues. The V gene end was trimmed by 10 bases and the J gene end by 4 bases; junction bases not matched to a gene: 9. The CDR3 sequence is CATRALAGSDTQYF. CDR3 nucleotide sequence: TGTGCCACGAGGGCCCTAGCGGGATCAGATACGCAGTATTTT.

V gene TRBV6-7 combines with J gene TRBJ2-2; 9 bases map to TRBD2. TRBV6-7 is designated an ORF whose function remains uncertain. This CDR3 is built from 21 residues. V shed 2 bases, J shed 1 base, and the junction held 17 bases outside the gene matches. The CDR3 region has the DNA TGTGCCAGCAGTTACCCGCCTGTTATTAGACTAGCGGTGAAGAACACCGGGGAGCTGTTTTTT. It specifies CASSYPPVIRLAVKNTGELFF.

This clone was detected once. DNA of the CDR3: TGTGCCAGCAGTTTATACGGACAGGGGGCTGGAGAGACCCAGTACTTC. Its translation: CASSLYGQGAGETQYF. The chain recombines TRBV28 with TRBJ2-5, with TRBD1 matching 11 bases. V trimming: 1 base; J trimming: 4 bases; junction bases outside the gene matches: 5. The CDR3 runs 16 residues. CDR1 and CDR2 (germline): MDHEN, SYDVKM. The variable domain in full, completed from reference TRBV28 and TRBJ2-5, reads DVKVTQSSRYLVKRTGEKVFLECVQDMDHENMFWYRQDPGLGLRLIYFSYDVKMKEKGDIPEGYSVSREKKERFSLILESASTNQTSMYLCASSLYGQGAGETQYFGPGTRLLVL.

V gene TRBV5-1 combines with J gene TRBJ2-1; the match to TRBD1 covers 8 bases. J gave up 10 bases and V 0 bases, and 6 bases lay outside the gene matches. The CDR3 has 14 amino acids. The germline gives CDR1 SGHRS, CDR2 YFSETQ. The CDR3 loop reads CASSLEPGGFEQFF. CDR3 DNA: TGCGCCAGCAGCTTGGAGCCAGGGGGCTTCGAGCAGTTCTTC.

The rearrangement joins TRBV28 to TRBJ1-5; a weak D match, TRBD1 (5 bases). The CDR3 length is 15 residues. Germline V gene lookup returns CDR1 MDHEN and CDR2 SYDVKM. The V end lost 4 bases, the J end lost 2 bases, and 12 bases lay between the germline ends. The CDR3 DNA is TGTGCCAGCAGTTCGGGGGGAATGGGCAATCAGCCCCAGCATTTT. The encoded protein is CASSSGGMGNQPQHF.